A selection of T cell receptor beta chains follows, all from one sample in a study of CD8+CD57+ T cells in acquired aplastic anemia. TCRdb fed the reads into MiXCR, producing one record per CDR3 protein. The table includes hundreds of thousands of distinct CDR3 sequences, around a third detected once. Source material: sorted CD4+, CD8+, or CD8+CD57+ T cells (not recorded which) from PBMCs. The origin of the receptors is a human donor with aplastic anemia. CDR3s include the opening cysteine and the closing phenylalanine or tryptophan. A D gene is named only where the DNA matches it firmly. Not all rows give a size; the values are once, few, many and, for expanded clones, a class.

d_call: .
j_call: TRBJ1-3
clone_size: many
v_call: TRBV7-6
cdr3_nt: TGTGCCAGCAGCTTACCGGCAGATGGAAACACCATATATTTT
cdr3_aa: CASSLPADGNTIYF

d_call: .
j_call: TRBJ1-6
clone_size: many
v_call: TRBV2
cdr3_nt: TGTGCCAGCAGTGACTTGGGTGCCTATAATTCACCCCTCCACTTT
cdr3_aa: CASSDLGAYNSPLHF

d_call: .
j_call: TRBJ2-7
clone_size: many
v_call: TRBV15
cdr3_nt: TGTGCCACCAGCAGAGATACCGGGGGGCAAGCCGAGCAGTACTTC
cdr3_aa: CATSRDTGGQAEQYF

d_call: .
j_call: TRBJ1-2
clone_size: many
v_call: TRBV11-2
cdr3_nt: TGTGCCAGCAGCTTAGACAGGGTTGCGTTTCGTAACTATGGCTACACCTTC
cdr3_aa: CASSLDRVAFRNYGYTF

d_call: .
j_call: TRBJ2-3
clone_size: .
v_call: TRBV5-1
cdr3_nt: TGCGCCAGCAGACATCCTAGTTTGGATACGCAGTATTTT
cdr3_aa: CASRHPSLDTQYF

d_call: TRBD1
j_call: TRBJ2-1
clone_size: .
v_call: TRBV2
cdr3_nt: TGTGCCAGCAATCCGGGACAGGGCAATGAGCAGTTCTTC
cdr3_aa: CASNPGQGNEQFF

d_call: .
j_call: TRBJ1-5
clone_size: many
v_call: TRBV15
cdr3_nt: TGTGCCACCAGCAGAGATTTTTTCGGTTATAGCAATCAGCCCCAGCATTTT
cdr3_aa: CATSRDFFGYSNQPQHF

d_call: TRBD1
j_call: TRBJ1-6
clone_size: many
v_call: TRBV6-5
cdr3_nt: TGTGCCAGCAGTTACGGGGACAGCAGGTCACCCCTCCACTTT
cdr3_aa: CASSYGDSRSPLHF

d_call: .
j_call: TRBJ1-5
clone_size: many
v_call: TRBV2
cdr3_nt: TGTGCCAGCAGCTTAAAAGGGGATCAGCCCCAGCATTTT
cdr3_aa: CASSLKGDQPQHF

d_call: .
j_call: TRBJ2-3
clone_size: .
v_call: TRBV10-1
cdr3_nt: TGCGCCAGCAGTGAGCGGGAGTTGGATACGCAGTATTTT
cdr3_aa: CASSERELDTQYF

d_call: TRBD1
j_call: TRBJ1-6
clone_size: few
v_call: TRBV10-3
cdr3_nt: TGTGCCAGCAGTACGGACAGGAGCTCCTATAATTCACCCCTCCACTTT
cdr3_aa: CASSTDRSSYNSPLHF

d_call: .
j_call: TRBJ1-1
clone_size: .
v_call: TRBV30
cdr3_nt: TGTGCCTGGAGTATAACTTCTCCGGCTGAAGCTTTCTTT
cdr3_aa: CAWSITSPAEAFF

d_call: .
j_call: TRBJ1-4
clone_size: .
v_call: TRBV19
cdr3_nt: TGTGCCAGTAGTATAGTGGCAGCGGGTGAAAAACTGTTTTTT
cdr3_aa: CASSIVAAGEKLFF

d_call: .
j_call: TRBJ2-1
clone_size: .
v_call: TRBV2
cdr3_nt: TGTGCCAGCAGTGACGTGGCAGGGCCATACAATGAGCAGTTCTTC
cdr3_aa: CASSDVAGPYNEQFF

d_call: TRBD2
j_call: TRBJ2-1
clone_size: few
v_call: TRBV7-6
cdr3_nt: TGTGCCAGCAGCTTAGGATTGCGGGGGAACTCCTACAATGAGCAGTTCTTC
cdr3_aa: CASSLGLRGNSYNEQFF

d_call: .
j_call: TRBJ1-1
clone_size: .
v_call: TRBV11-1
cdr3_nt: TGTGCCAGCAGCTTAGCCCTAGGGGATGAAGCTTTCTTT
cdr3_aa: CASSLALGDEAFF

d_call: .
j_call: TRBJ2-7
clone_size: many
v_call: TRBV20-1
cdr3_nt: TGCAGTGCGGTGAGCGGGCTCTACGAGCAGTACTTC
cdr3_aa: CSAVSGLYEQYF

d_call: .
j_call: TRBJ2-3
clone_size: many
v_call: TRBV20-1
cdr3_nt: TGCAGTGTTCGCAGCACAGATACGCAGTATTTT
cdr3_aa: CSVRSTDTQYF

d_call: .
j_call: TRBJ1-1
clone_size: many
v_call: TRBV10-3
cdr3_nt: TGTGCCATCGGGGGGAAGGTTGGCTCTGAAGCTTTCTTT
cdr3_aa: CAIGGKVGSEAFF

d_call: .
j_call: TRBJ1-2
clone_size: few
v_call: TRBV6-1
cdr3_nt: TGTGCCAGCAGTGAAATTCCGGGGGCCCTCAACTATGGCTACACCTTC
cdr3_aa: CASSEIPGALNYGYTF

d_call: .
j_call: TRBJ2-1
clone_size: .
v_call: TRBV11-2
cdr3_nt: TGTGCCAGCAGCCATACCCTAGACAGTTCGGAGCAGTTCTTC
cdr3_aa: CASSHTLDSSEQFF

d_call: .
j_call: TRBJ1-2
clone_size: few
v_call: TRBV20-1
cdr3_nt: TGCAGTGCTAGAGGGGTCCGGGACGCAACTAACTATGGCTACACCTTC
cdr3_aa: CSARGVRDATNYGYTF

d_call: TRBD1
j_call: TRBJ1-2
clone_size: many
v_call: TRBV25-1
cdr3_nt: TGTGCCAGCAGTGGAGGGGGCGGTGGCTACACCTTC
cdr3_aa: CASSGGGGGYTF

d_call: TRBD2
j_call: TRBJ2-1
clone_size: .
v_call: TRBV9
cdr3_nt: TGTGCCAGCTCACCCTCAGCGGGAGAGCCCTACAATGAGCAGTTCTTC
cdr3_aa: CASSPSAGEPYNEQFF

d_call: TRBD2
j_call: TRBJ2-1
clone_size: few
v_call: TRBV20-1
cdr3_nt: TGCAGTGCCGCGGGACTAAATGTCAATGAGCAGTTCTTC
cdr3_aa: CSAAGLNVNEQFF

d_call: TRBD1
j_call: TRBJ1-6
clone_size: .
v_call: TRBV4-1
cdr3_nt: TGCGCCAGCAGCCCAAGACAGGGGTTGAATTCACCCCTCCACTTT
cdr3_aa: CASSPRQGLNSPLHF

d_call: .
j_call: TRBJ2-2
clone_size: .
v_call: TRBV29-1
cdr3_nt: TGCAGCGTCCAGGGCACCGGGGAGCTGTTTTTT
cdr3_aa: CSVQGTGELFF

d_call: .
j_call: TRBJ1-2
clone_size: .
v_call: TRBV11-1
cdr3_nt: TGTGCCAGCAGCTTCACGGAAAACCGATTCTATGGCTACACCTTC
cdr3_aa: CASSFTENRFYGYTF

d_call: TRBD1
j_call: TRBJ2-7
clone_size: once
v_call: TRBV29-1
cdr3_nt: TGCACCAACAGGGGTCCCTCCTACGAGCAGTACTTC
cdr3_aa: CTNRGPSYEQYF

d_call: .
j_call: TRBJ2-7
clone_size: many
v_call: TRBV19
cdr3_nt: TGTGCCAGTAGTACCTACCTCGACTACCCTTCGGCCTACGAGCAGTACTTC
cdr3_aa: CASSTYLDYPSAYEQYF

d_call: .
j_call: TRBJ1-1
clone_size: once
v_call: TRBV2
cdr3_nt: TGTGCCAGCAGATCCGGGAGACAAAACACTGAAGCTTTCTTT
cdr3_aa: CASRSGRQNTEAFF

d_call: .
j_call: TRBJ1-5
clone_size: .
v_call: TRBV10-3
cdr3_nt: TGTGCCATTGGAAAGGGCGTTAGCAATCAGCCCCAGCATTTT
cdr3_aa: CAIGKGVSNQPQHF

d_call: .
j_call: TRBJ1-5
clone_size: many
v_call: TRBV19
cdr3_nt: TGTGCCAGTAGTATAGTAGGGGGCAATCAGCCCCAGCATTTT
cdr3_aa: CASSIVGGNQPQHF

d_call: .
j_call: TRBJ1-1
clone_size: many
v_call: TRBV19
cdr3_nt: TGTGCCAGTAGTGAGCAGGGGACTGGGGACACTGAAGCTTTCTTT
cdr3_aa: CASSEQGTGDTEAFF

d_call: .
j_call: TRBJ1-5
clone_size: .
v_call: TRBV4-2
cdr3_nt: TGTGCCAGCAGCCGTGATCGTACTCAGCCCCAGCATTTT
cdr3_aa: CASSRDRTQPQHF

d_call: TRBD1
j_call: TRBJ2-7
clone_size: few
v_call: TRBV6-1
cdr3_nt: TGTGCCAGCAGCTCTCCGGGACAGGGGGCTCGGGAGCAGTACTTC
cdr3_aa: CASSSPGQGAREQYF